This T cell receptor (beta chain) was identified in a study of blood T cell repertoires in COVID-19. The overall study: The origin of the acute and convalescent COVID-19 samples was the United States, Italy and Spain. PBMCs, B-cell-depleted T cells, or T cells provided the cDNA or gDNA that made up the material.

In the original workflow: Counts of nucleated cells, estimated from reference gene primer amplification, were obtained. Clones were read by immunoSEQ multiplex PCR, and TCRdb kept only the in-frame ones, dropping some. The DNA was the basis for D and trimming; V, J and clone size are from that table. Of 410,000 or so clones listed, about nine tenths were seen once; the top ten hold under 1.5%. With V trimmed by 4 bases and J by 5 bases, 2 bases remained unmatched. The length of the CDR3 is 15 residues. Germline V lookup: CDR1 MNHEY, CDR2 SMNVEV (reference sequence). The sample taken for sequencing was peripheral blood. The sequence was collected from a woman aged 25 to 39 with active or convalescent COVID-19. The J gene is TRBJ2-5, the V gene TRBV27, with 15 nucleotides matching TRBD2. In nucleotides, the CDR3 is TGTGCCAGCAGTTGGACTAGCGGGAGGGCGGAGACCCAGTACTTC. Its protein product is CASSWTSGRAETQYF.